The rows below give T cell receptor beta chains drawn from one sample of a study of lymphopenia after photon versus proton radiotherapy. Libraries were prepared by immunoSEQ multiplex PCR; TCRdb keeps only in-frame clonotypes and omits some of them. The data hold around 150,000 clones, with about nine tenths observed a single time. This specimen consisted of peripheral blood, obtained from a patient treated with photon-based radiotherapy. The receptors shown here come from a man in his fifties with gastric cancer. Both conserved end residues are part of each CDR3. A D gene is named only where the DNA matches it firmly. Only some rows state a clone size, as once, few, many or a class for expanded clones.

CDR3 length	V gene	clone size	D gene	J gene	CDR3 DNA	CDR3 protein
14	TRBV5-1	.	.	TRBJ2-7	TGCGCCAGCAGCCCGGCTAGGGGGGAGAACGAGCAGTACTTC	CASSPARGENEQYF
12	TRBV21-1	.	.	TRBJ1-1	TGTGCCAGCAGCACCTCGGGGACTGAAGCTTTCTTT	CASSTSGTEAFF
12	TRBV29-1	.	.	TRBJ2-7	TGCAGCGTTGTGTGGGGAACCTACGAGCAGTACTTC	CSVVWGTYEQYF
14	TRBV28	.	TRBD2	TRBJ2-1	TGTGCCAGCAGAAAGCGGGAGGGGTGGAATGAGCAGTTCTTC	CASRKREGWNEQFF
16	TRBV28	.	TRBD2	TRBJ2-2	TGTGCCAGCATTCTCGTCGGACTAGCCCACACCGGGGAGCTGTTTTTT	CASILVGLAHTGELFF
15	TRBV4-1	once	TRBD2	TRBJ2-1	TGCGCCAGCAGCTGGGGACTAGCGGGACAAAATGAGCAGTTCTTC	CASSWGLAGQNEQFF
17	TRBV5-4	.	TRBD2	TRBJ2-7	TGTGCCAGCAGCCCGGGACTAGCGGGGAAGGGGTCCTACGAGCAGTACTTC	CASSPGLAGKGSYEQYF
12	TRBV4-1	.	.	TRBJ1-4	TGCGCCAGCAGCGACCTAGATGAAAAACTGTTTTTT	CASSDLDEKLFF
12	TRBV2	.	.	TRBJ2-7	TGTGCCAGCAAGGGGGAAAGTTACGAGCAGTACTTC	CASKGESYEQYF
14	TRBV5-6	.	.	TRBJ1-1	TGTGCCAGCAGCTTGGAAGGTGAGAACACTGAAGCTTTCTTT	CASSLEGENTEAFF
16	TRBV18	.	.	TRBJ2-7	TGTGCCAGCTCACCACTGCCGGGACGCCGAACCTACGAGCAGTACTTC	CASSPLPGRRTYEQYF